These T cell receptor beta chains were read from a single sample in a study of cytomegalovirus exposure and HLA in healthy donors. Libraries were prepared by immunoSEQ multiplex PCR; TCRdb keeps only in-frame clonotypes and omits some of them. The sample carries 150,000 to 200,000 clones, 75% to 90% recorded once. Material for sequencing was PBMCs. These receptors were collected from a human donor in good health. Each CDR3 is given with its conserved first and last residue. D genes are given only for firm matches. A row's size may be missing; if present it is once, few, many or a size class.

J gene: TRBJ2-3; D gene: TRBD2; V gene: TRBV14; clone size: -; CDR3 protein: CASSQDLEGGVRTDTQYF; CDR3 DNA: TGTGCCAGCAGCCAAGACCTCGAGGGAGGGGTACGCACAGATACGCAGTATTTT
J gene: TRBJ2-5; D gene: TRBD1; V gene: TRBV10-3; clone size: -; CDR3 protein: CAIRTDRDTETQYF; CDR3 DNA: TGTGCCATCAGGACAGACAGGGATACCGAGACCCAGTACTTC
J gene: TRBJ1-2; D gene: -; V gene: TRBV6-5; clone size: -; CDR3 protein: CASSLLGRAYGYTF; CDR3 DNA: TGTGCCAGCAGCCTACTGGGCAGAGCCTATGGCTACACCTTC
J gene: TRBJ1-1; D gene: TRBD1; V gene: TRBV2; clone size: -; CDR3 protein: CASSQTGEVTEAFF; CDR3 DNA: TGTGCCAGCAGCCAAACAGGGGAAGTCACTGAAGCTTTCTTT
J gene: TRBJ2-1; D gene: -; V gene: TRBV6-5; clone size: -; CDR3 protein: CASSYATDGGNEQFF; CDR3 DNA: TGTGCCAGCAGTTACGCGACGGACGGGGGCAATGAGCAGTTCTTC
J gene: TRBJ1-4; D gene: TRBD1; V gene: TRBV4-3; clone size: -; CDR3 protein: CASSQDSGTGGEKLFF; CDR3 DNA: TGCGCCAGCAGCCAAGATAGTGGGACAGGGGGTGAAAAACTGTTTTTT
J gene: TRBJ2-7; D gene: -; V gene: TRBV11-2; clone size: few; CDR3 protein: CASSARRGEQYF; CDR3 DNA: TGTGCCAGCAGCGCACGTAGGGGCGAGCAGTACTTC
J gene: TRBJ1-4; D gene: TRBD1; V gene: TRBV15; clone size: once; CDR3 protein: CATSRGPGQNNEKLFF; CDR3 DNA: TGTGCCACCAGCAGAGGACCGGGACAGAATAATGAAAAACTGTTTTTT
J gene: TRBJ2-7; D gene: TRBD1; V gene: TRBV18; clone size: -; CDR3 protein: CASSPGGQGYEQYF; CDR3 DNA: TGTGCCAGCTCACCAGGGGGACAGGGGTACGAGCAGTACTTC
J gene: TRBJ2-1; D gene: -; V gene: TRBV29-1; clone size: -; CDR3 protein: CIAAELPEQFF; CDR3 DNA: TGCATCGCTGCGGAGCTACCTGAGCAGTTCTTC
J gene: TRBJ2-7; D gene: TRBD1; V gene: TRBV11-3; clone size: -; CDR3 protein: CASTPWTGSYEQYF; CDR3 DNA: TGTGCCAGCACCCCCTGGACAGGCTCCTACGAGCAGTACTTC
J gene: TRBJ1-1; D gene: TRBD1; V gene: TRBV5-4; clone size: -; CDR3 protein: CASSLQGAKTEAFF; CDR3 DNA: TGTGCCAGCAGCTTGCAGGGGGCAAAAACTGAAGCTTTCTTT
J gene: TRBJ1-2; D gene: -; V gene: TRBV7-2; clone size: -; CDR3 protein: CASNSGGLLNYGYTF; CDR3 DNA: TGTGCCAGCAACTCGGGGGGTCTCTTAAACTATGGCTACACCTTC
J gene: TRBJ2-2; D gene: -; V gene: TRBV7-2; clone size: -; CDR3 protein: CASSLELASNTGELFF; CDR3 DNA: TGTGCCAGCAGCTTAGAGCTAGCGTCGAACACCGGGGAGCTGTTTTTT
J gene: TRBJ2-7; D gene: TRBD2; V gene: TRBV7-3; clone size: -; CDR3 protein: CASSQLSGVSYEQYF; CDR3 DNA: TGTGCCAGCAGCCAATTAAGCGGGGTGTCCTACGAGCAGTACTTC
J gene: TRBJ1-1; D gene: -; V gene: TRBV7-3; clone size: -; CDR3 protein: CASSVNRVGEAFF; CDR3 DNA: TGTGCCAGCAGCGTCAACAGGGTGGGTGAAGCTTTCTTT
J gene: TRBJ1-4; D gene: -; V gene: TRBV19; clone size: -; CDR3 protein: CASSILSGGNEKLFF; CDR3 DNA: TGTGCCAGTAGTATTTTGTCGGGGGGAAATGAAAAACTGTTTTTT
J gene: TRBJ1-5; D gene: -; V gene: TRBV7-9; clone size: -; CDR3 protein: CASSFEGGGNQPQHF; CDR3 DNA: TGTGCCAGCAGCTTCGAAGGGGGAGGCAATCAGCCCCAGCATTTT
J gene: TRBJ2-5; D gene: -; V gene: TRBV10-3; clone size: -; CDR3 protein: CAISTRAADETQYF; CDR3 DNA: TGTGCCATCAGCACCAGGGCGGCGGATGAGACCCAGTACTTC
J gene: TRBJ2-7; D gene: TRBD1; V gene: TRBV11-2; clone size: -; CDR3 protein: CASSLVRGQGAYEQYF; CDR3 DNA: TGTGCCAGCAGCTTAGTCCGAGGACAGGGTGCGTACGAGCAGTACTTC
J gene: TRBJ2-1; D gene: -; V gene: TRBV7-8; clone size: once; CDR3 protein: CASSLNSVGGEQFF; CDR3 DNA: TGTGCCAGCAGCTTAAATTCTGTCGGAGGAGAGCAGTTCTTC
J gene: TRBJ2-3; D gene: TRBD1; V gene: TRBV9; clone size: -; CDR3 protein: CASSGDRGTDTQYF; CDR3 DNA: TGTGCCAGCAGCGGCGACAGGGGAACAGATACGCAGTATTTT
J gene: TRBJ2-7; D gene: TRBD1; V gene: TRBV7-2; clone size: -; CDR3 protein: CASSLRTGASYEQYF; CDR3 DNA: TGTGCCAGCAGCCTTAGGACAGGGGCAAGCTACGAGCAGTACTTC
J gene: TRBJ2-2; D gene: TRBD2; V gene: TRBV2; clone size: -; CDR3 protein: CASRPWTNSPGTSGGYGELFF; CDR3 DNA: TGTGCCAGCAGACCGTGGACAAATTCCCCCGGGACTAGCGGGGGGTACGGGGAGCTGTTTTTT
J gene: TRBJ2-1; D gene: -; V gene: TRBV18; clone size: -; CDR3 protein: CASSPGPNNEQFF; CDR3 DNA: TGTGCCAGCTCACCGGGCCCAAACAATGAGCAGTTCTTC
J gene: TRBJ2-1; D gene: -; V gene: TRBV6-5; clone size: few; CDR3 protein: CASSYVQGHNEQFF; CDR3 DNA: TGTGCCAGCAGTTACGTACAGGGTCACAATGAGCAGTTCTTC
J gene: TRBJ1-6; D gene: -; V gene: TRBV10-2; clone size: -; CDR3 protein: CASSLQRQDDSPLHF; CDR3 DNA: TGCGCCAGCAGTCTACAAAGACAGGATGATTCACCCCTCCACTTT
J gene: TRBJ2-7; D gene: TRBD2; V gene: TRBV2; clone size: -; CDR3 protein: CASSERGRGGYEQYF; CDR3 DNA: TGTGCCAGCAGTGAAAGGGGGCGGGGGGGCTACGAGCAGTACTTC
J gene: TRBJ2-3; D gene: TRBD2; V gene: TRBV15; clone size: -; CDR3 protein: CATSKGGLAGDTQYF; CDR3 DNA: TGTGCCACCAGCAAGGGGGGGCTAGCGGGAGATACGCAGTATTTT
J gene: TRBJ2-6; D gene: TRBD2; V gene: TRBV6-4; clone size: -; CDR3 protein: CASSDSGEGSGANVLTF; CDR3 DNA: TGTGCCAGCAGTGACTCAGGGGAGGGATCTGGGGCCAACGTCCTGACTTTC
J gene: TRBJ1-4; D gene: -; V gene: TRBV29-1; clone size: few; CDR3 protein: CSVELPGSGEKLFF; CDR3 DNA: TGCAGCGTTGAATTGCCGGGATCGGGAGAAAAACTGTTTTTT
J gene: TRBJ2-1; D gene: TRBD2; V gene: TRBV14; clone size: -; CDR3 protein: CASSPGLAWFF; CDR3 DNA: TGTGCCAGCAGCCCGGGACTAGCTTGGTTCTTC
J gene: TRBJ2-1; D gene: TRBD2; V gene: TRBV6-1; clone size: -; CDR3 protein: CASRPGLAEYNEQFF; CDR3 DNA: TGTGCCAGCAGGCCGGGACTAGCGGAGTACAATGAGCAGTTCTTC
J gene: TRBJ1-6; D gene: TRBD1; V gene: TRBV5-1; clone size: -; CDR3 protein: CASSTSGTGYSPLHF; CDR3 DNA: TGCGCCAGCAGCACATCCGGGACAGGGTATTCACCCCTCCACTTT
J gene: TRBJ2-1; D gene: -; V gene: TRBV5-4; clone size: -; CDR3 protein: CASSGTGPGGNEQFF; CDR3 DNA: TGTGCCAGCAGCGGGACAGGTCCGGGGGGCAATGAGCAGTTCTTC
J gene: TRBJ1-1; D gene: -; V gene: TRBV25-1; clone size: -; CDR3 protein: CASSTANTEAFF; CDR3 DNA: TGTGCCAGCAGTACAGCTAACACTGAAGCTTTCTTT
J gene: TRBJ1-4; D gene: -; V gene: TRBV4-3; clone size: -; CDR3 protein: CASSQEIRAGEKLFF; CDR3 DNA: TGCGCCAGCAGCCAAGAGATTCGAGCGGGTGAAAAACTGTTTTTT
J gene: TRBJ1-3; D gene: -; V gene: TRBV10-3; clone size: few; CDR3 protein: CAISVENGNTIYF; CDR3 DNA: TGTGCCATCAGTGTGGAGAATGGAAACACCATATATTTT
J gene: TRBJ2-5; D gene: TRBD2; V gene: TRBV2; clone size: -; CDR3 protein: CASSEAYRRGVETQYF; CDR3 DNA: TGTGCCAGCAGTGAAGCGTATAGGCGGGGGGTGGAGACCCAGTACTTC
J gene: TRBJ1-1; D gene: -; V gene: TRBV27; clone size: -; CDR3 protein: CASRPGSSNTEAFF; CDR3 DNA: TGTGCCAGCAGACCGGGGAGTTCGAACACTGAAGCTTTCTTT
J gene: TRBJ2-3; D gene: TRBD2; V gene: TRBV29-1; clone size: -; CDR3 protein: CSVETGTSGGSTDTQYF; CDR3 DNA: TGCAGCGTTGAAACCGGGACTAGTGGGGGTAGCACAGATACGCAGTATTTT
J gene: TRBJ1-2; D gene: -; V gene: TRBV7-6; clone size: -; CDR3 protein: CASSLRLASESGGYTF; CDR3 DNA: TGTGCCAGCAGCTTAAGGCTTGCATCTGAATCGGGTGGCTACACCTTC
J gene: TRBJ2-2; D gene: -; V gene: TRBV6-5; clone size: -; CDR3 protein: CASSRLLRIGGELFF; CDR3 DNA: TGTGCCAGCAGCCGCCTTCTCAGGATCGGCGGGGAGCTGTTTTTT
J gene: TRBJ2-3; D gene: TRBD2; V gene: TRBV7-6; clone size: -; CDR3 protein: CASTSDGSGGVDTQYF; CDR3 DNA: TGTGCCAGCACCTCGGATGGTAGCGGGGGGGTAGATACGCAGTATTTT
J gene: TRBJ2-1; D gene: TRBD2; V gene: TRBV2; clone size: -; CDR3 protein: CASSMLAGESSYNEQFF; CDR3 DNA: TGTGCCAGCAGTATGCTAGCGGGGGAAAGCTCCTACAATGAGCAGTTCTTC
J gene: TRBJ1-1; D gene: -; V gene: TRBV7-9; clone size: -; CDR3 protein: CASSAGQTNTEAFF; CDR3 DNA: TGTGCCAGCAGCGCAGGACAGACGAACACTGAAGCTTTCTTT
J gene: TRBJ1-2; D gene: -; V gene: TRBV13; clone size: -; CDR3 protein: CASSLGRYGYTF; CDR3 DNA: TGTGCCAGCAGCTTAGGACGGTATGGCTACACCTTC
J gene: TRBJ2-2; D gene: TRBD1; V gene: TRBV7-8; clone size: -; CDR3 protein: CASSYHRGVTGELFF; CDR3 DNA: TGTGCCAGCAGCTACCACAGGGGCGTTACCGGGGAGCTGTTTTTT
J gene: TRBJ2-1; D gene: TRBD1; V gene: TRBV4-1; clone size: -; CDR3 protein: CASSPPGGLQFF; CDR3 DNA: TGCGCCAGCAGCCCGCCAGGGGGTTTGCAGTTCTTC
J gene: TRBJ1-3; D gene: -; V gene: TRBV4-3; clone size: -; CDR3 protein: CASSQGASNSGNTIYF; CDR3 DNA: TGCGCCAGCAGCCAAGGGGCGAGCAACTCTGGAAACACCATATATTTT
J gene: TRBJ1-3; D gene: -; V gene: TRBV10-3; clone size: -; CDR3 protein: CATGQTDSGNTIYF; CDR3 DNA: TGTGCCACCGGACAGACCGACTCTGGAAACACCATATATTTT
J gene: TRBJ1-6; D gene: -; V gene: TRBV4-2; clone size: -; CDR3 protein: CASSQDPQGINSPLHF; CDR3 DNA: TGTGCCAGCAGCCAAGATCCCCAGGGGATAAATTCACCCCTCCACTTT
J gene: TRBJ2-7; D gene: TRBD1; V gene: TRBV4-1; clone size: few; CDR3 protein: CASSQDRGTGSYEQYF; CDR3 DNA: TGCGCCAGCAGCCAAGATCGGGGGACAGGGTCCTACGAGCAGTACTTC
J gene: TRBJ2-1; D gene: -; V gene: TRBV7-8; clone size: -; CDR3 protein: CASSSIEDNEQFF; CDR3 DNA: TGTGCCAGCAGCTCCATCGAGGACAATGAGCAGTTCTTC
J gene: TRBJ1-1; D gene: -; V gene: TRBV7-6; clone size: once; CDR3 protein: CASSWTAGDTEAFF; CDR3 DNA: TGTGCCAGCAGTTGGACAGCGGGGGACACTGAAGCTTTCTTT
J gene: TRBJ1-1; D gene: -; V gene: TRBV18; clone size: -; CDR3 protein: CASSYRERWNTEAFF; CDR3 DNA: TGTGCCAGCTCATACAGGGAGCGATGGAACACTGAAGCTTTCTTT
J gene: TRBJ2-3; D gene: -; V gene: TRBV9; clone size: -; CDR3 protein: CASSLDSYPFTDTQYF; CDR3 DNA: TGTGCCAGCAGCCTCGACTCGTACCCCTTCACAGATACGCAGTATTTT
J gene: TRBJ2-3; D gene: -; V gene: TRBV6-5; clone size: once; CDR3 protein: CASSYSSTDTQYF; CDR3 DNA: TGTGCCAGCAGTTACTCCTCGACAGATACGCAGTATTTT
J gene: TRBJ2-1; D gene: -; V gene: TRBV7-9; clone size: once; CDR3 protein: CASSLATGTRFF; CDR3 DNA: TGTGCCAGCAGCTTAGCGACAGGGACTCGGTTCTTC
J gene: TRBJ1-2; D gene: -; V gene: TRBV2; clone size: -; CDR3 protein: CASRETESYVYGYTF; CDR3 DNA: TGTGCCAGCAGGGAGACCGAATCCTATGTCTATGGCTACACCTTC